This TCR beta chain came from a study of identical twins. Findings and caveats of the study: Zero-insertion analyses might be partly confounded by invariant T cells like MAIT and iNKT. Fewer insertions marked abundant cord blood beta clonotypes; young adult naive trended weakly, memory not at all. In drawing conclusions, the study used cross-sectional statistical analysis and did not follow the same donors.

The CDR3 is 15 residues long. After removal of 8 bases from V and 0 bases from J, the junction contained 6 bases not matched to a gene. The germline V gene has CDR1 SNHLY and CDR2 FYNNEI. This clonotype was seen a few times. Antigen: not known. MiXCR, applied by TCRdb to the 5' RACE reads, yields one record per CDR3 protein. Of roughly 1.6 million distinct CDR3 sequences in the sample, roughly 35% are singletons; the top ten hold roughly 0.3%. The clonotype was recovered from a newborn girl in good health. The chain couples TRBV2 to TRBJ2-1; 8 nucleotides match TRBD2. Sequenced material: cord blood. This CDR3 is CASGRLASSYNEQFF. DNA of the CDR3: TGTGCCAGCGGGAGACTAGCGAGCTCCTACAATGAGCAGTTCTTC.